This T cell receptor (beta chain) was recorded in a study of naive and memory T cell subsets. Points from the study as a whole: There was no ground truth to check naive and memory subset results.

Both TRBC1 and TRBC2 were covered by a beta constant-region primer of two equimolar oligonucleotides. The ligated cDNA underwent four PCR rounds using SP2 and nested alpha and beta constant-region primers. TCRdb re-called the UMI-ligation and nested PCR reads with MiXCR, one entry per CDR3 protein. Of roughly 98,000 distinct CDR3 sequences listed, 7% were seen once; the top ten hold more than 1.5%. The V segment lost 6 bases and the J segment 3 bases; nucleotides outside the gene matches: 8. CDR3 length equals 16 residues. This clonotype was counted at least ten times. What it recognizes is unknown. The TCR was taken from a human donor in good health. Sample: central memory CD4+ T cells from blood. This chain joins TRBV12-3 or TRBV12-4 and TRBJ2-7; 13 bases line up with TRBD2. The chain's CDR3 is CASSRGTSGISYEQYF. Written as DNA, the CDR3 is TGTGCCAGCAGCCGAGGGACTAGCGGGATAAGCTACGAGCAGTACTTC.